This is a list of T cell receptor beta chains from one sample in a study of T cells in localized non-small cell lung cancer. Clones were sequenced by immunoSEQ multiplex PCR, and TCRdb holds only the in-frame ones, with some missing. The sample lists 15,000 to 20,000 clones, over 75% occurring once. The sequences come from peripheral blood, collected before any cancer treatment. The receptors stem from a male donor at least 60 years old with stage I lung adenocarcinoma. CDR3s include the opening cysteine and the closing phenylalanine or tryptophan. The D gene is left open where the match is weak. Clone sizes are given selectively: once, few, many, or a class where the clone is expanded.

J,length,size,D,V,CDR3,DNA
TRBJ2-7,13,NA,NA,TRBV9,CASSPEPDSEQYF,TGTGCCAGCAGCCCCGAGCCAGATTCCGAGCAGTACTTC
TRBJ2-1,18,NA,TRBD2,TRBV4-1,CASSQGSLVASGRYEQFF,TGCGCCAGCAGCCAAGGGTCTCTTGTGGCTAGCGGGAGATATGAGCAGTTCTTC
TRBJ1-1,12,once,TRBD1,TRBV28,CASSFHRGEAFF,TGTGCCAGCAGTTTCCACAGGGGTGAAGCTTTCTTT
TRBJ2-7,20,NA,TRBD2,TRBV5-1,CASSPLGRGLTSGATYEQYF,TGCGCCAGCAGCCCCCTCGGAAGGGGGCTGACTAGCGGGGCGACCTACGAGCAGTACTTC
TRBJ2-1,15,NA,TRBD1,TRBV7-3,CASSPQGQATDEQFF,TGTGCCAGCAGCCCCCAGGGACAGGCGACGGATGAGCAGTTCTTC
TRBJ2-7,15,NA,TRBD1,TRBV7-2,CASSGGTGAAYEQYF,TGTGCCAGCAGCGGTGGGACAGGGGCTGCCTACGAGCAGTACTTC
TRBJ1-2,14,NA,NA,TRBV5-5,CASSPGPTNYGYTF,TGTGCCAGCAGCCCAGGACCGACGAACTATGGCTACACCTTC
TRBJ1-1,14,once,TRBD1,TRBV2,CASSEQGGDTEAFF,TGTGCCAGCAGCGAACAGGGGGGGGACACTGAAGCTTTCTTT
TRBJ2-3,16,NA,NA,TRBV7-2,CASSLAWGASSDTQYF,TGTGCCAGCAGCTTAGCTTGGGGGGCGTCGTCAGATACGCAGTATTTT
TRBJ2-3,15,NA,NA,TRBV7-8,CASSLAGTSTDTQYF,TGTGCCAGCAGCTTAGCGGGGACTAGCACAGATACGCAGTATTTT
TRBJ1-4,14,NA,NA,TRBV19,CASSMWDRFEKLFF,TGTGCCAGTAGTATGTGGGACCGGTTCGAAAAACTGTTTTTT
TRBJ2-1,14,once,TRBD2,TRBV14,CASSQGGRNNEQFF,TGTGCCAGCAGCCAGGGCGGGAGGAACAATGAGCAGTTCTTC
TRBJ2-2,16,NA,NA,TRBV5-1,CASSLAGQGNTGELFF,TGCGCCAGCAGCTTGGCCGGGCAGGGGAACACCGGGGAGCTGTTTTTT
TRBJ2-7,15,NA,TRBD1,TRBV11-2,CASSFPRDRGYEQYF,TGTGCCAGCAGCTTTCCCCGGGACAGGGGATACGAGCAGTACTTC
TRBJ2-5,15,NA,TRBD2,TRBV25-1,CASSGRLAGEETQYF,TGTGCCAGCAGTGGACGACTGGCGGGGGAAGAGACCCAGTACTTC
TRBJ1-2,12,NA,NA,TRBV6-1,CASSGISYGYTF,TGTGCCAGCAGTGGCATCAGCTATGGCTACACCTTC
TRBJ2-6,19,NA,TRBD2,TRBV7-6,CASSPQLAGGDSGANVLTF,TGTGCCAGCAGCCCACAACTAGCGGGAGGTGACTCTGGGGCCAACGTCCTGACTTTC
TRBJ1-3,14,NA,NA,TRBV5-1,CASSPGTSGNTIYF,TGCGCCAGCAGCCCGGGGACATCTGGAAACACCATATATTTT
TRBJ2-2,13,medium-sized,NA,TRBV7-9,CASSLGSTGELFF,TGTGCCAGCAGCTTAGGCAGTACCGGGGAGCTGTTTTTT
TRBJ2-7,14,NA,TRBD2,TRBV5-4,CASSVQRGDYEQYF,TGTGCCAGCAGCGTCCAGCGGGGGGACTACGAGCAGTACTTC
TRBJ1-2,15,few,NA,TRBV19,CASSIRTAPGGGYTF,TGTGCCAGTAGTATTAGGACAGCCCCTGGAGGAGGCTACACCTTC
TRBJ1-1,12,NA,NA,TRBV4-2,CASSQDRSEAFF,TGTGCCAGCAGCCAAGATCGGTCTGAAGCTTTCTTT
TRBJ2-3,12,NA,NA,TRBV11-2,CASRFISDTQYF,TGTGCCAGCAGATTCATATCAGATACGCAGTATTTT
TRBJ2-3,18,NA,TRBD2,TRBV6-9,CASSRIGLAGGYTDTQYF,TGTGCCAGCAGTCGGATCGGGCTAGCGGGGGGATACACAGATACGCAGTATTTT
TRBJ2-7,14,NA,NA,TRBV14,CASSHLPVTYEQYF,TGTGCCAGCAGCCACTTACCTGTTACCTACGAGCAGTACTTC
TRBJ2-1,19,NA,NA,TRBV7-6,CASSLWGREGFSYTNEQFF,TGTGCCAGCAGCTTATGGGGTCGAGAGGGGTTTTCCTATACCAATGAGCAGTTCTTC
TRBJ2-5,15,NA,NA,TRBV7-9,CASAPTQGWQETQYF,TGTGCCAGCGCCCCGACCCAGGGGTGGCAAGAGACCCAGTACTTC
TRBJ2-2,16,NA,TRBD2,TRBV2,CASSEALTSNTGELFF,TGTGCCAGCAGTGAAGCCCTGACTAGCAACACCGGGGAGCTGTTTTTT